This entry features one TCR beta chain sequence. V was pared by 6 bases and J by 5 bases, with 5 bases of the junction left unmatched. Germline CDR1 MDHEN, CDR2 SYDVKM. The CDR3 runs 15 residues. The data were taken from a study of early T cells in non-severe SARS-CoV-2 infection. MiXCR, applied by TCRdb to the 5' RACE reads, yields one record per CDR3 protein. This table has 70,000 or so distinct CDR3 sequences, approximately 13% appearing once. The chain joins TRBV28 to TRBJ1-6; 9 bases align to TRBD1. The clonotype comes from an adult who was a healthcare worker with PCR-confirmed SARS-CoV-2 infection or an uninfected control (not recorded which). The material sequenced was whole blood. In DNA form, the CDR3 reads TGTGCCAGCAGATCACAGGGGGCGAATAATTCACCCCTCCACTTT. This codes for CASRSQGANNSPLHF.